The rows below give T cell receptor beta chains drawn from one sample of a study of cytomegalovirus exposure and HLA in healthy donors. Sequenced by immunoSEQ multiplex PCR; TCRdb stores in-frame clones only, minus some. Of about 150,000 clones listed, 70% to 90% are singletons. Sequencing was performed on PBMCs. Receptor source: a woman aged 18 to 35 in good health and CMV-seropositive. Both conserved end residues are part of each CDR3. Each record gives: D gene, J gene, V gene, clone size, CDR3 DNA, CDR3 protein. The D gene is left open where the match is weak. Expanded clones are given a class, and other clones once, few, many or no size at all.

D: -; J: TRBJ1-2; V: TRBV19; size: -; DNA: TGTGCCAGTAGTATCCTTACAGGCTACTATGGCTACACCTTC; CDR3: CASSILTGYYGYTF
D: TRBD2; J: TRBJ2-7; V: TRBV9; size: few; DNA: TGTGCCAGCAGCGTAGGCGGGGGACCCTACGAGCAGTACTTC; CDR3: CASSVGGGPYEQYF
D: -; J: TRBJ2-3; V: TRBV5-1; size: -; DNA: TGCGCCAGCAGCTTGGTTCTGGACATCCTTAACACAGATACGCAGTATTTT; CDR3: CASSLVLDILNTDTQYF
D: -; J: TRBJ1-1; V: TRBV6-6; size: -; DNA: TGTGCCAGCAGTTATAGGTTCGGGGCCCGGGAGACTGAAGCTTTCTTT; CDR3: CASSYRFGARETEAFF
D: TRBD1; J: TRBJ1-2; V: TRBV30; size: -; DNA: TGTGCCTGGAGTGGGACAGGGGACGGCTACACCTTC; CDR3: CAWSGTGDGYTF
D: -; J: TRBJ1-2; V: TRBV30; size: -; DNA: TGTGCCTGGAGTCCTGGGGGGTTCCTCTATGGCTACACCTTC; CDR3: CAWSPGGFLYGYTF
D: -; J: TRBJ2-5; V: TRBV9; size: -; DNA: TGTGCCAGCAGCGTCGACAGTCGAGAGACCCAGTACTTC; CDR3: CASSVDSRETQYF
D: TRBD1; J: TRBJ2-3; V: TRBV10-3; size: -; DNA: TGTGCCACCACGGGGACAGGGGGCGCTCGGGATACGCAGTATTTT; CDR3: CATTGTGGARDTQYF
D: -; J: TRBJ2-3; V: TRBV7-9; size: -; DNA: TGTGCCAGCAGCTTAGCATGGGGAGAGCATACGCAGTATTTT; CDR3: CASSLAWGEHTQYF
D: -; J: TRBJ1-2; V: TRBV9; size: -; DNA: TGTGCCAGCAGCGTTGGGGGGACGCACTATGGCTACACCTTC; CDR3: CASSVGGTHYGYTF
D: -; J: TRBJ1-1; V: TRBV30; size: few; DNA: TGTGCCTGGAGTCAGGGGATAATGAACACTGAAGCTTTCTTT; CDR3: CAWSQGIMNTEAFF
D: -; J: TRBJ2-5; V: TRBV15; size: -; DNA: TGTGCCACCAGCTTAAAAGAGACCCAGTACTTC; CDR3: CATSLKETQYF
D: TRBD1; J: TRBJ1-3; V: TRBV19; size: -; DNA: TGTGCCAGTAGTTCGACAGGGCAAATTTCTGGAAACACCATATATTTT; CDR3: CASSSTGQISGNTIYF
D: -; J: TRBJ2-5; V: TRBV11-3; size: once; DNA: TGTGCCAGCAGCTCAGGCCGGACAACCACGAGGGAGACCCAGTACTTC; CDR3: CASSSGRTTTRETQYF
D: TRBD1; J: TRBJ2-4; V: TRBV2; size: -; DNA: TGTGCCAGCAGTGAGGACAGGGCCAAAAACATTCAGTACTTC; CDR3: CASSEDRAKNIQYF
D: -; J: TRBJ2-1; V: TRBV4-1; size: -; DNA: TGCGCCAGCAGCCCGACTCTAGGGGCCCCTATCAATGAGCAGTTCTTC; CDR3: CASSPTLGAPINEQFF
D: -; J: TRBJ1-1; V: TRBV19; size: -; DNA: TGTGCCAGTAGCCGTCAGGGGAACACTGAAGCTTTCTTT; CDR3: CASSRQGNTEAFF
D: TRBD2; J: TRBJ2-7; V: TRBV9; size: -; DNA: TGTGCCAGCAGCGCGACTAGCGGGAGTGGCGAGCAGTACTTC; CDR3: CASSATSGSGEQYF
D: TRBD2; J: TRBJ2-2; V: TRBV4-2; size: -; DNA: TGTGCCAGCAGCCAAGATGGGGGACTAGCGGGAGATATCGGGGAGCTGTTTTTT; CDR3: CASSQDGGLAGDIGELFF
D: TRBD2; J: TRBJ2-3; V: TRBV7-9; size: -; DNA: TGTGCCAGCAGCTGGAGACTAGCGGGAGGGGGGAACACAGATACGCAGTATTTT; CDR3: CASSWRLAGGGNTDTQYF
D: TRBD1; J: TRBJ2-1; V: TRBV9; size: -; DNA: TGTGCCAGCAGCGTAGTGGACAGGGATATGGGTGAGCAGTTCTTC; CDR3: CASSVVDRDMGEQFF
D: -; J: TRBJ1-1; V: TRBV5-1; size: -; DNA: TGCGCCAGCAGCTTGTTTGGGGTGGAGGGCGATGAAGCTTTCTTT; CDR3: CASSLFGVEGDEAFF
D: -; J: TRBJ1-2; V: TRBV13; size: -; DNA: TGTGCCAGCAGCTTTGGAACAGGGGGCTACACCTTC; CDR3: CASSFGTGGYTF